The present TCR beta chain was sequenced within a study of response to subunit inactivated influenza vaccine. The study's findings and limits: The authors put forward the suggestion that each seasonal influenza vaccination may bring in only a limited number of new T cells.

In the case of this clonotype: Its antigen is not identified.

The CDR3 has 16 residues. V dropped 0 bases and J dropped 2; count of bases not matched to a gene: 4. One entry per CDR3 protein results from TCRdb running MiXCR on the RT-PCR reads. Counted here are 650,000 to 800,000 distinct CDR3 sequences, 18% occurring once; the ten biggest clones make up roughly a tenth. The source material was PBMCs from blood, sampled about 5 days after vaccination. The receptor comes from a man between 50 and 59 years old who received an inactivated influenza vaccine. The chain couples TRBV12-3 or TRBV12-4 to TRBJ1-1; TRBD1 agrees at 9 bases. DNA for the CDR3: TGTGCCAGCAGTTTAGCCGGGACAGGGTTCAACACTGAAGCTTTCTTT. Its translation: CASSLAGTGFNTEAFF.